This TCR beta chain appears in the sequencing data of a study of T cells in narcolepsy. Study results and limitations: Autoreactive HCRT-specific and TRIB2-specific clonotypes were marked in same-patient CSF-versus-blood CD4+ comparisons. Blood of same and different patients, but not healthy controls, reportedly held recurring autoreactive clonotypes.

Only in-frame clones appear in the TCRdb table, and some are missing; sequencing was by immunoSEQ multiplex PCR. The table has 25,000 to 35,000 clones, around 83% seen once. With regard to this clone: The antigen is undetermined.

V was pared by 2 bases and J by 8 bases, with 10 bases between. The CDR3 is 13 residues long. Per germline, CDR1 KGHSH and CDR2 LQKENI. The receptor comes from a human donor with narcolepsy. The chain is built from TRBV18 and TRBJ1-3, with no clear D. What was sequenced was CD45RA- memory CD4+ T cells from PBMCs. The CDR3 reads CASSPMTRDTIYF. For the CDR3, the DNA is TGTGCCAGCTCACCAATGACGAGGGACACCATATATTTT.